The source of this T cell receptor beta chain is a study of cytomegalovirus exposure and HLA in healthy donors. The CDR3 spans 14 residues. Germline V gene sequence: CDR1 SGHVS, CDR2 FQNEAQ. Trimming took off 1 base at V and 5 bases at J, with 9 bases between the two ends. Assay: immunoSEQ multiplex PCR; the TCRdb copy retains only in-frame clones and omits some. The sample comprises some 250,000 clones, around 89% of which are singletons, and around 0.34% rests with the top ten. This chain links TRBV7-8 with TRBJ1-5; D unclear. Sequenced: PBMCs. The receptor was derived from a woman younger than 35 in good health and CMV-seronegative. The CDR3 loop reads CASSLVGGHQPQHF. In nucleotides, the CDR3 is TGTGCCAGCAGCTTAGTCGGAGGGCATCAGCCCCAGCATTTT.